The 27 T cell receptor beta chains below all came from one sample that was sequenced in a study of shared T cell receptors in the human thymus. Measured with immunoSEQ multiplex PCR; TCRdb has only the in-frame clones, and not every one. The profile shows 700,000 or so clones, approximately 85% of them singletons. These data were also filed under a second study, of human thymus T cells.

Specimen: thymocytes. The receptors were gathered from a girl in the first two years of life with a congenital heart defect.

The genes are TRBV2 and TRBJ2-1; 9 bases are a match to TRBD2. Germline-derived CDR1 and CDR2 are SNHLY and FYNNEI. This CDR3 is 14 amino acids long. Trimming at V came to 9 bases and at J to 6 bases, leaving 9 bases not matched to a gene. CDR3 in DNA: TGTGCCAGGCTAGGGCGGGGGGGCATCAATGAGCAGTTCTTC. Its protein product is CARLGRGGINEQFF. The variable domain in full, with the rest retrieved from reference TRBV2 and TRBJ2-1, is EPEVTQTPSHQVTQMGQEVILRCVPISNHLYFYWYRQILGQKVEFLVSFYNNEISEKSEIFDDQFSVERPDGSNFTLKIRSTKLEDSAMYFCARLGRGGINEQFFGPGTRLTVL.

The V and J genes are TRBV28 and TRBJ1-5, with TRBD1 as a possible D gene (5 bases). This CDR3 is built from 18 residues. With 2 bases removed from V and 0 bases from J, the gap between germline ends came to 17 bases. Germline V gene sequence: CDR1 MDHEN, CDR2 SYDVKM. The CDR3 coding sequence is TGTGCCAGCAGTTTAACGGGAGGGGCGGGTTATAGCAATCAGCCCCAGCATTTT. Protein sequence: CASSLTGGAGYSNQPQHF.

The V and J genes are TRBV7-9 and TRBJ1-1; D possibly corresponds to TRBD1 (5 bases). This CDR3 has 18 residues. Germline CDR1 SEHNR, CDR2 FQNEAQ (reference sequence). Trimming left V 1 base short and J 3 bases short, with 21 bases between. The CDR3 DNA reads as TGTGCCAGCAGCTTAGGGGGGGATTTGGACGGACCAGACACTGAAGCTTTCTTT. Protein sequence: CASSLGGDLDGPDTEAFF.

J is TRBJ2-1 and V is TRBV5-1; no clear D. The ends were cut back, 0 bases at V and 7 bases at J, with 5 bases in the middle. This CDR3 region has 12 residues. Germline CDR1 SGHRS, CDR2 YFSETQ. CDR3 region: CASSLDRNEQFF. The CDR3 nucleotides are TGCGCCAGCAGCTTGGACCGGAATGAGCAGTTCTTC.

The chain uses TRBV4-1 and TRBJ2-5; D may be TRBD2 (5 bases). CDR3 length: 15 residues. V was pared by 0 bases and J by 5 bases, with 13 bases between. Germline values: CDR1 MGHRA, CDR2 YSYEKL. CDR3 sequence reads: CASSQDRRTLETQYF. DNA of the CDR3: TGCGCCAGCAGCCAAGATCGTCGGACTTTGGAGACCCAGTACTTC.

V usage is TRBV4-2 and J usage is TRBJ2-3, with D possibly being TRBD1 (5 bases). Germline lookup yields CDR1 LGHNA and CDR2 YNFKEQ. V was pared by 1 base and J by 2 bases, with 22 bases between. The CDR3 is made up of 19 amino acids. The CDR3 region is CASSQGAGYVFITTDTQYF. The CDR3 DNA is TGTGCCAGCAGCCAAGGGGCAGGGTATGTGTTCATTACCACAGATACGCAGTATTTT.

This sequence joins TRBV7-6 and TRBJ2-5; possible D gene TRBD2, 6 bases. The V and J ends lost 2 bases and 2 bases respectively, with 9 bases between them. Germline V gene sequence: CDR1 SGHVS, CDR2 FNYEAQ. This CDR3 spans 14 amino acids. The CDR3: CASSLWREQETQYF. CDR3 coding DNA: TGTGCCAGCAGCTTATGGAGGGAACAAGAGACCCAGTACTTC.

CDR3 in amino acids: CASSLKSGQSSGNTIYF. Written as DNA, the CDR3 is TGTGCCAGCAGCTTAAAGTCCGGACAGAGCTCTGGAAACACCATATATTTT. The rearrangement links TRBV7-2 to TRBJ1-3; weak D call: TRBD1 (6 bases). From germline, CDR1 is SGHTA and CDR2 FQGNSA. The CDR3 is 17 residues long. V lost 2 bases to trimming and J lost 0 bases, with 14 bases between them.

This clone appeared a few times. This chain uses TRBV6-1 with TRBJ2-3; 9 bases fit TRBD1. The CDR3 sequence is 17 residues long. Germline assignment: CDR1 MNHNS and CDR2 SASEGT. The V and J ends lost 4 bases and 1 base, in that order; junction bases with no gene match: 9. CDR3 in amino acids: CASSGVGTGKGTDTQYF. In DNA, the CDR3 is TGTGCCAGCAGTGGAGTAGGGACAGGGAAAGGCACAGATACGCAGTATTTT.

This clone has only one observation. The chain links TRBV5-1 to TRBJ2-5; maybe TRBD2 (6 bases). The CDR3 totals 14 residues. CDR1 SGHRS and CDR2 YFSETQ come from the germline V gene. The V end was cut by 1 base, the J end by 5 bases, with 12 bases between. The CDR3 loop is CASSLRLGGETQYF. The CDR3, as DNA: TGCGCCAGCAGCTTGCGACTAGGAGGGGAGACCCAGTACTTC. The full variable domain, completed using reference TRBV5-1 and TRBJ2-5, is KAGVTQTPRYLIKTRGQQVTLSCSPISGHRSVSWYQQTPGQGLQFLFEYFSETQRNKGNFPGRFSGRQFSNSRSEMNVSTLELGDSALYLCASSLRLGGETQYFGPGTRLLVL.

The V gene is TRBV6-5, the J gene TRBJ2-5; D not certain. The DNA end is a closer match to TRBJ2-7, so the J assignment may be wrong. The germline gives CDR1 MNHEY, CDR2 SVGAGI. CDR3 length: 12 residues. Here the CDR3 DNA reads TGTGCCAGCAGTTCCCTCTCCTACGAGCAGTACTTC. Translation: CASSSLSYEQYF.

The chain combines TRBV20-1 with TRBJ1-3; D gene unclear. CDR1 is DFQATT, CDR2 SNEGSKA, per germline (reference sequence). Trimming removed 7 bases from V and 3 bases from J, with 7 bases in between. This CDR3 region has 11 residues. DNA of the CDR3: TGCAGTGTCAATGTTGGAAACACCATATATTTT. Translated, it gives CSVNVGNTIYF.

The chain uses TRBV2 and TRBJ2-5; no clear D gene. The CDR3 length is 13 residues. Germline-derived CDR1 and CDR2 are SNHLY and FYNNEI. V lost 4 bases and J 5 bases, leaving 11 bases between the germline ends. CDR3 bases: TGTGCCAGCAGTGTACTTGCGCGGGAGACCCAGTACTTC. Its protein product is CASSVLARETQYF.

The chain links TRBV6-1 to TRBJ1-2, with a tentative D call TRBD1 (5 bases). In germline, CDR1 is MNHNS, CDR2 SASEGT. The CDR3 runs 13 residues. V was shortened by 3 bases and J by 2 bases, with 7 bases between the two germline ends. CDR3 protein: CASSDHRNYGYTF. CDR3 in DNA: TGTGCCAGCAGTGACCACAGGAACTATGGCTACACCTTC.

The V gene is TRBV25-1, the J gene TRBJ1-2; TRBD1 matches 8 bases. Trimming took 5 bases from V and 6 from J; bases not matched to a gene: 8. Germline V gene lookup returns CDR1 MGHDK and CDR2 SYGVNS. This CDR3 region has 14 residues. The CDR3 DNA follows: TGTGCCAGCAGTCAGATGGACAGGGCTGATGGCTACACCTTC. Translated: CASSQMDRADGYTF.

The V and J genes are TRBV2 and TRBJ2-5; 9 positions match TRBD1. The CDR3 is 15 residues long. Germline trimming cut 6 bases from V and 1 base from J; bases unmatched to any gene: 6. CDR1 is SNHLY, CDR2 FYNNEI, per germline. CDR3 nucleotides: TGTGCCAGCAGAGACAGGGGGATCCCCCAAGAGACCCAGTACTTC. Translating gives CASRDRGIPQETQYF. Variable domain in full (rest from reference TRBV2 and TRBJ2-5): EPEVTQTPSHQVTQMGQEVILRCVPISNHLYFYWYRQILGQKVEFLVSFYNNEISEKSEIFDDQFSVERPDGSNFTLKIRSTKLEDSAMYFCASRDRGIPQETQYFGPGTRLLVL.

The genes are TRBV28 and TRBJ1-6, with 9 bases identical to TRBD1. Germline V CDR1 and CDR2: MDHEN, SYDVKM. Germline trimming cut 4 bases from V and 10 bases from J; bases unmatched to any gene: 11. This CDR3 is 16 amino acids long. The CDR3 nucleotides read TGTGCCAGCAGTTCTCCGGGGACAGGGCTGGGCTCACCCCTCCACTTT. Its translation: CASSSPGTGLGSPLHF.

This chain joins TRBV15 and TRBJ1-2, with a weak D call TRBD1 (6 bases). The CDR3 length is 14 residues. Germline lookup yields CDR1 LNHNV and CDR2 YYDKDF (reference sequence). V gave up 1 base and J gave up 6 bases, with 12 bases separating them. CDR3: CATSRAGQGNGYTF. Here the CDR3 DNA reads TGTGCCACCAGCAGAGCCGGTCAGGGGAATGGCTACACCTTC.

The V call is TRBV27, the J call TRBJ2-7, with a weak D call TRBD2 (7 bases). Trimming stripped 7 bases from V and 3 bases from J, with 13 bases between. This CDR3 is 13 amino acids long. Germline V gene lookup returns CDR1 MNHEY and CDR2 SMNVEV (reference sequence). The chain's CDR3 is CASTKGGGYEQYF. CDR3 bases: TGTGCCAGCACGAAAGGGGGGGGCTACGAGCAGTACTTC.

This clone was detected once. The chain recombines TRBV7-2 with TRBJ1-3; tentatively, D is TRBD1 (6 bases). V gave up 0 bases and J gave up 0 bases, with 6 bases separating them. From germline, CDR1 is SGHTA and CDR2 FQGNSA. This CDR3 has 15 amino acids. The chain's CDR3 is CASSLADSSGNTIYF. CDR3 nucleotide sequence: TGTGCCAGCAGCTTAGCGGACAGCTCTGGAAACACCATATATTTT.

This clone was recorded a few times. The chain recombines TRBV7-2 with TRBJ1-1, with TRBD1 matching 10 bases. Trimming removed 0 bases from V and 1 base from J; junction bases left unmatched: 14. The CDR3 runs to 20 residues. The V gene's germline CDR1 is SGHTA and CDR2 FQGNSA. The CDR3 here is CASSLANRDRGTMENTEAFF. Here the CDR3 DNA reads TGTGCCAGCAGCTTAGCCAACCGGGACAGGGGTACAATGGAGAACACTGAAGCTTTCTTT. The entire variable domain, with the rest obtained from reference TRBV7-2 and TRBJ1-1, is as follows: GAGVSQSPSNKVTEKGKDVELRCDPISGHTALYWYRQSLGQGLEFLIYFQGNSAPDKSGLPSDRFSAERTGGSVSTLTIQRTQQEDSAVYLCASSLANRDRGTMENTEAFFGQGTRLTVV.

The V and J genes are TRBV2 and TRBJ1-6, with a possible D match to TRBD1 (6 bases). The CDR3 covers 16 residues. Trimming took off 5 bases at V and 6 bases at J, with 17 bases between the two ends. The germline gives CDR1 SNHLY, CDR2 FYNNEI. The CDR3 nucleotides are TGTGCCAGCAGTAGAGTGGGGGGGCTCCCTAATTCACCCCTCCACTTT. This translates into CASSRVGGLPNSPLHF.

V gene TRBV27 combines with J gene TRBJ1-3, with 8 bases lining up with TRBD1. The V segment lost 2 bases and the J segment 4 bases; nucleotides outside the gene matches: 7. The germline gives CDR1 MNHEY, CDR2 SMNVEV (reference sequence). The CDR3 contains 16 residues. The CDR3 spells CASSLLGTGEGNTIYF. In nucleotides, the CDR3 is TGTGCCAGCAGTTTACTTGGGACAGGAGAGGGAAACACCATATATTTT.

J is TRBJ2-5 and V is TRBV28, with D perhaps TRBD1 (6 bases). TRBJ2-7 explains the end of the DNA better; the J call may be wrong. Germline CDR1 MDHEN, CDR2 SYDVKM. The CDR3 loop spans 15 amino acids. The CDR3 loop reads CASSWGQAWVYEQYF. In DNA form, the CDR3 reads TGTGCCAGCAGTTGGGGGCAGGCCTGGGTCTACGAGCAGTACTTC.

The chain combines TRBV14 with TRBJ1-2; 10 bases line up with TRBD1. There are 18 residues in the CDR3. J was trimmed by 0 bases and V by 7 bases; bases with no gene match: 14. CDR1 is SGHDN and CDR2 is FVKESK in the germline V gene. CDR3 nucleotides: TGTGCCAGCAAGCCAAACCCCGCGGGACAGGGGACTAACTATGGCTACACCTTC. Its protein is CASKPNPAGQGTNYGYTF.

The chain has TRBV5-5 and TRBJ2-7, with TRBD1 as a possible D gene (6 bases). The germline CDR1 and CDR2 sequences are SGHKS and YYEKEE (reference sequence). Trimming shortened V by 5 bases and J by 0 bases, and 18 bases separated the two germline ends. This CDR3 spans 16 amino acids. The CDR3, as DNA: TGTGCCAGCAGGTTAACCACAGGGCTCAGCTCCTACGAGCAGTACTTC. Translation: CASRLTTGLSSYEQYF.

The chain has TRBV29-1 and TRBJ2-5; 12 nucleotides align to TRBD2. Germline CDR1 SQVTM, CDR2 ANQGSEA. Germline trimming cut 3 bases from V and 4 bases from J; bases unmatched to any gene: 15. This CDR3 comprises 18 residues. The CDR3 nucleotides read TGCAGCGTTGACTACCCGGACGGACTAGCGGGGATCGGAGAGACCCAGTACTTC. Translating it yields CSVDYPDGLAGIGETQYF.